The clone carrying this T cell receptor (beta chain) has at least ten counts. Its matching antigen is unknown. The data were obtained in a study of regulatory T cells in long-lasting Graves disease. About the research overall: New Graves' disease cases had less than 3 months of antithyroid drugs.

Time point reported: newly diagnosed GD, antithyroid drugs for less than 3 months. Making the TCR library involved RNA that had been extracted from PBMCs. iRepertoire HTBI primers and Arm-PCR of CDR3 regions built TCR beta libraries. A single record per CDR3 protein comes from TCRdb applying MiXCR to the multiplex PCR reads. The repertoire holds about 400,000 distinct CDR3 sequences, with 15% to 18% as singletons. The V gene end was trimmed by 4 bases and the J gene end by 14 bases; junction bases not matched to a gene: 8. The CDR3 consists of 13 residues. Whole-study results and caveats: Whereas new patients shared 970 or so public clonotypes, persistent patients shared more, at 2,500 to 3,500.

The genes are TRBV12-3 or TRBV12-4 and TRBJ2-1, with 10 bases identical to TRBD2. The sample consisted of peripheral blood mononuclear cells (PBMCs), taken at new diagnosis, from a patient treated with antithyroid drugs. The TCR originated in a female donor with Graves disease. CDR3 sequence reads: CASSSHSSGGEFF. DNA of the CDR3: TGTGCCAGCAGTTCCCACTCCAGCGGGGGGGAGTTCTTC.